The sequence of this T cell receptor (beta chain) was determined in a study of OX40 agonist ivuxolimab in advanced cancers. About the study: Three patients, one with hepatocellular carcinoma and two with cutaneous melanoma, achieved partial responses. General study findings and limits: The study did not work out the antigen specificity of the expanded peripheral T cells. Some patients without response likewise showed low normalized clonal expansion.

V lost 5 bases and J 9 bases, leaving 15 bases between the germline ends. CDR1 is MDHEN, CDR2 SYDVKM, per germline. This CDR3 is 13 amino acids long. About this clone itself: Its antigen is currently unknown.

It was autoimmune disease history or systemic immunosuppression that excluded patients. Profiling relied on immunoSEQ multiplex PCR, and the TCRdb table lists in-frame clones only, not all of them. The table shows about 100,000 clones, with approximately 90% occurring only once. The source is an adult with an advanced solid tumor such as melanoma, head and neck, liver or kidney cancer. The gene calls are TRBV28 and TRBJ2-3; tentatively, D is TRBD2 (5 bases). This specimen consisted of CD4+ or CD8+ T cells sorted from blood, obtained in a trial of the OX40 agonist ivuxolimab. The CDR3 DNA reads TGTGCCAGCAGTACACGGGCCCCGGGGACGCAGTATTTT. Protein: CASSTRAPGTQYF.